In this sample, the clone carrying this T cell receptor (beta chain) turned up many times. The TCR beta library used iRepertoire HTBI primers with Arm-PCR amplification of CDR3. MiXCR was run by TCRdb on the multiplex PCR reads, yielding one entry per CDR3 protein. The sample records about 500,000 distinct CDR3 sequences, about a sixth being singletons. This specimen comes from a study of regulatory T cells in long-lasting Graves disease. Germline V gene data show CDR1 as SQVTM and CDR2 as ANQGSEA. This CDR3 is built from 15 residues. Trimming removed 4 bases from V and 11 bases from J, with 24 bases in between. Noted time point: newly diagnosed GD, antithyroid drugs for less than 3 months. Researchers made the TCR library from RNA that was extracted from PBMCs. The same sample was also studied in work on T cells in Graves' hyperthyroidism and ophthalmopathy. From that study: An absence of ophthalmopathy progression within 18 months meant stable Graves' hyperthyroidism.

The chain joins TRBV29-1 to TRBJ2-1; D could derive from TRBD1 or TRBD2 (5 bases each). The clonotype was recovered from a middle-aged man with Graves disease. Sample: peripheral blood mononuclear cells (PBMCs), taken at new diagnosis, from a patient treated with antithyroid drugs. CDR3 protein: CSVVPRDRSIGKQFF. CDR3 coding DNA: TGCAGCGTTGTGCCACGGGACCGTTCGATTGGTAAGCAGTTCTTC.